This T cell receptor beta chain was obtained from a study of regulatory T cells in long-lasting Graves disease. Points from the study as a whole: Samples came from peripheral blood alone, without thyroid tissue.

The time point is: newly diagnosed GD, antithyroid drugs for less than 3 months. Generation of the TCR library employed RNA extracted from PBMCs. This clonotype was observed many times. Its antigen is currently unknown. CDR1 and CDR2 (germline): WSHSY, SAAADI. The CDR3 is 15 amino acids. Trimming pared 5 bases from V and 1 base from J, leaving 12 bases between. CDR3 regions were amplified by Arm-PCR using iRepertoire HTBI primers to build TCR beta libraries. TCRdb processed the multiplex PCR reads anew with MiXCR; each CDR3 protein has one entry. Of hundreds of thousands of distinct CDR3 sequences in the sample, roughly 15% are singletons; the top ten hold more than 15%. This sample was also put to use in a study of T cells in Graves' hyperthyroidism and ophthalmopathy. That source reports: Not enrolled were patients with uncontrolled infection, other autoimmune disease, pregnancy or lactation.

V usage is TRBV10-2 and J usage is TRBJ2-1; D not resolved. The sequences come from peripheral blood mononuclear cells (PBMCs), collected at new diagnosis, from a patient treated with antithyroid drugs. This sequence was found in a woman aged 25 to 39 with Graves disease. The CDR3 sequence is CASSNPVRSYNEQFF. The CDR3 DNA reads as TGCGCCAGCAGTAACCCTGTAAGGTCCTACAATGAGCAGTTCTTC.